These T cell receptor beta chains were read from a single sample in a study of blood T cell repertoires in COVID-19. Using immunoSEQ multiplex PCR, the repertoire was profiled, and TCRdb retains in-frame clones only, with some absent. The table records tens of thousands of clones, around 90% of them present only once. Sequencing was performed on peripheral blood. All receptors derive from a man aged 55 to 69 with COVID-19, enrolled during active disease. Both conserved end residues are part of each CDR3. Each record gives: V gene, CDR3 length, clone size, D gene, J gene, CDR3 DNA, CDR3 protein. D genes are given only for firm matches. Rows give clone size only sometimes, using once, few, many, or a class for an expanded clone.

TRBV19	14	once	.	TRBJ2-2	TGTGCCAGTAGGGTGGGGACATCTGCCGGGGAGCTGTTTTTT	CASRVGTSAGELFF
TRBV3-1/TRBV3-2	15	once	.	TRBJ2-7	TGTGCCAGCAGCCAAGTTGGGGGGAGCCCCTACGAGCAGTACTTC	CASSQVGGSPYEQYF
TRBV7-8	15	medium-sized	TRBD2	TRBJ2-2	TGTGCCAGCAGCTGGGGGGGGATTACGGCAAAGGAGCTGTTTTTT	CASSWGGITAKELFF
TRBV2	14	.	TRBD2	TRBJ2-5	TGTGCCAGCTTCCTGGAACGGGGAGGGGAGACCCAGTACTTC	CASFLERGGETQYF
TRBV30	12	.	.	TRBJ2-3	TGTGCCTGGAGTGTTGTACAAGATACGCAGTATTTT	CAWSVVQDTQYF
TRBV29-1	18	.	TRBD2	TRBJ2-1	TGCAGCGTTTTGGACAGGGCGACTAGCGGGAGGGGGGCCAATGAGCAGTTCTTC	CSVLDRATSGRGANEQFF
TRBV10-2	15	.	TRBD1	TRBJ1-2	TGCGCCAGCAGTGAGTTGGACAGGGGTACGGATGGCTACACCTTC	CASSELDRGTDGYTF
TRBV19	15	.	.	TRBJ1-5	TGTGCCAGTAGCTACTACGGAGGTTTTGGTCAGCCCCAGCATTTT	CASSYYGGFGQPQHF
TRBV7-3	13	.	.	TRBJ2-5	TGTGCCAGCAGCTTACGCCCCGGAGAGACCCAGTACTTC	CASSLRPGETQYF
TRBV4-3	14	.	TRBD1	TRBJ2-3	TGCGCCAGCAGGTCGGACAGGTCTACAGATACGCAGTATTTT	CASRSDRSTDTQYF
TRBV24-1	11	.	.	TRBJ2-7	TGTGCCACCAACAGGGACGGCGAGCAGTACTTC	CATNRDGEQYF
TRBV15	15	.	TRBD1	TRBJ1-5	TGTGCCACCAGCACTAAAATCACAGGGGACCAGCCCCAGCATTTT	CATSTKITGDQPQHF
TRBV7-9	13	.	.	TRBJ1-6	TGTGCCAGCCGAAACGAGTATAATTCACCCCTCCACTTT	CASRNEYNSPLHF
TRBV7-3	15	.	TRBD1	TRBJ2-2	TGTGCCAGCAGCCAAGGACAGGGATACACCGGGGAGCTGTTTTTT	CASSQGQGYTGELFF
TRBV14	13	.	TRBD1	TRBJ1-5	TGTGCCAGCAGCCCTGGACAGGGCGAGCCCCAGCATTTT	CASSPGQGEPQHF
TRBV7-9	13	.	.	TRBJ1-2	TGTGCCAGCAGCCCCCGAGGAGGGGACGGCTACACCTTC	CASSPRGGDGYTF
TRBV5-1	15	once	TRBD1	TRBJ1-4	TGCGCCAGCAGCCCGACCGGGACAGTTAATGAAAAACTGTTTTTT	CASSPTGTVNEKLFF
TRBV12-3/TRBV12-4	13	.	TRBD2	TRBJ2-1	TGTGCCAGCAGACCCCTTTCGTGGACTAGCAAGTTCTTC	CASRPLSWTSKFF
TRBV28	14	.	TRBD1	TRBJ1-6	TGTGCCAGCAGTCTTGGGACAGTCAATTCACCCCTCCACTTT	CASSLGTVNSPLHF